The sequence of this T cell receptor beta chain was determined in a study of shared clonotypes between healthy human individuals (dated by TCRdb to 2019 to 2021). For the wider study: The cohort comprised a couple of women and a few men aged 18 to 49 years. Different laboratories and diverse techniques were used to prepare libraries and sequence TCR repertoires, to increase sequencing depth and limit assay-specific biases. Between about 0.9 and 9 billion PBMCs per donor were obtained by leukapheresis. Blood TCR repertoires of roughly five healthy adults were deeply sequenced to estimate repertoire size and the extent of clonotype sharing between individuals. For each donor, three plates each were used for CD4 naive and CD4 memory, two plates were used for CD8 naive, and one plate was used for CD8 memory.

Using the deep immunoSEQ assay, TCR CDR3 regions were amplified from genomic DNA by multiplex PCR. Extracted genomic DNA from each cell subset was distributed evenly across all wells of several immunoSEQ 96-well plates, and each plate was treated as a replicate. For sorted subsets, approximately 190 ng genomic DNA, equal to about 30,000 T cell genomes, was loaded into each replicate PCR. The purified libraries were quantified using a Qubit 3.0 fluorometer, sized with a Bioanalyzer 2100, and then quantified again using the KAPA Library Quantification kit. Every immunoSEQ 96-well plate was sequenced on a separate single-read 150-cycle Illumina NextSeq 550 flow cell. The authors' analysis ran thus. The immunoSEQ output contained only junctional sequences without quality scores, so filtering could not match that applied to full-length reads. To assign V/J genes and CDR3, sequences were annotated using PyIR, a Python wrapper for IgBLAST v1.9, with IMGT germline references. Reads were filtered out if the reads had weak V/J assignments (E-value above 1e-6), no CDR3, stop codons, out-of-frame junctions, or ambiguous translated residues. A V3J clonotype was defined by an identical inferred V gene, J gene, and CDR3 amino acid sequence. Percentage overlap between repertoires was calculated by dividing the number of shared unique clonotypes by the size of the smaller repertoire. Richness of each repertoire was evaluated using RTK rarefaction, the Chao1 estimator, and Recon v2.1 estimates of unobserved clonotypes. For all TCRbeta clonotypes obtained by the gDNA method from a handful of donors, generation probabilities were computed with OLGA. As stored in TCRdb, this immuneACCESS dataset retains in-frame rearrangements with V and J assigned. A fraction of the clones does not appear; measured against another copy, unresolved V genes explain less than half of the discrepancy, and the remainder lacks a known reason. The V and J calls and clone size come from that table; D and trimming were worked out from the DNA. The sample table shows about 820,000 clones, and 92% are seen once. The top ten hold nearly 25% of the sample.

Beyond this particular receptor, the publication reports: Pairwise subsampling indicated that sequencing depth was expected to affect the degree of clonotype sharing among donors. Incomplete sequencing was indicated by rarefaction of sorted-subset datasets, despite the large sequencing depth. Because the study included a small number of donors, the genetic and exposure-history diversity represented was limited. Naive subsets generally had larger estimated clonotype richness than memory subsets did. Sampling was restricted to blood, and TCR repertoires in tissues likely differ from the TCR repertoires found in blood. Compared with non-shared clonotypes, clonotypes shared by all four sorted-subset donors had higher generation probabilities. Sharing across several donors was observed for approximately 5% of naive CD4, about 4% of naive CD8, about 2.3% of memory CD4, and around 0.42% of memory CD8 clonotypes.

Trimming costs V 3 bases and J 0 bases, and their ends lie 19 bases apart. CDR1 and CDR2 (MGHDK, SYGVNS) derive from the germline V gene. There are 18 amino acids in the CDR3, from cysteine to phenylalanine inclusive. Just the 54-base CDR3 DNA is kept, in frame starting at base 1. A remark on this clone: Its antigen is not yet known. Within one base of it there is no much larger clone, and no base qualities were kept.

CD8 naive samples were obtained by positive selection for CCR7 among CD45RO-negative cells, yielding a CD45RA+CCR7+ population from which TemRA cells were excluded. The donors were healthy, HIV-negative adults with no recently reported acute infections or vaccinations. Only Caucasian adults living in Nashville, Tennessee, USA were represented among the donors. After blood collection by leukapheresis, PBMCs were isolated using Ficoll-Histopaque density gradient centrifugation and then cryopreserved in the vapor phase of liquid nitrogen. Analytical flow cytometry was used to check the purity and quantity of every magnetically sorted T cell population. Genomic DNA was isolated from each sorted fraction and quantified by UV absorbance on a Nanodrop 2000c.

This receptor chain uses TRBV25-1 and TRBJ2-3; the D gene could be TRBD1 or TRBD2, each one agreeing over 5 bases. Sequenced: naive CD8+ T cells sorted from blood. Sample cell subset or site, as interpreted from the label and publication: CD45RA+CCR7+. This TCR was sampled from a man aged 30 to 45 in good health. DNA sequence: TGTGCCAGCAGTGACCCCCAGGTAGGGGAGACTAGCACAGATACGCAGTATTTT. It is translated as CASSDPQVGETSTDTQYF.